This TCR beta chain was observed in a study of tumor and adjacent non-tumor tissue in lung cancer. Study-wide context: Stage I to III disease affected ten to eleven men and a handful of women aged about 31 to 80.

Study-level points and caveats: TCR diversity was significantly greater in tumor than normal lung tissue. Tumor TCR diversity, when higher, was linked to shorter survival.

Three rounds of nested PCR, following a modified ARM-PCR protocol, produced the TCRbeta library. MiXCR was run by TCRdb on the multiplex PCR reads, yielding one entry per CDR3 protein. Of 91,000 or so distinct CDR3 sequences listed, less than 75% are singletons. Regarding this clonotype: Its antigen is unidentified. One end of the junction varies from germline; a read error may be responsible.

This sample's RNA came from whole unsorted tissue. The sequenced sample consisted of lung tumor tissue. This receptor was identified in a man aged 60 to 75 with non-small cell lung cancer.

The CDR3 here is CGSTLDGGGHGVQYF. The CDR3 DNA is TGTGGCAGCACGCTAGATGGTGGCGGTCATGGGGTCCAGTACTTC. The V and J genes are TRBV6-5 and TRBJ2-5; no clear D gene. CDR1 MNHEY and CDR2 SVGAGI come from the germline V gene. The CDR3 extends over 15 amino acids.